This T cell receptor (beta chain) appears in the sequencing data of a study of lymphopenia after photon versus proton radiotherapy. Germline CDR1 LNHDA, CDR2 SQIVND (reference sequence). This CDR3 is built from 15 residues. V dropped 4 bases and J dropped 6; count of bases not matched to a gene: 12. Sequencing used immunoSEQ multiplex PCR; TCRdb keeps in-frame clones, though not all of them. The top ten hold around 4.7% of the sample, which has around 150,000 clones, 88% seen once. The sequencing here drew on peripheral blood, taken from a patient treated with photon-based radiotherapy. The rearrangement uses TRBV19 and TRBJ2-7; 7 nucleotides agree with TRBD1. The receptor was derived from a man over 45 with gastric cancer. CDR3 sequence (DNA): TGTGCCAGTAGTACCGGGACAGCCGGCGCCTCCGAGCAGTACTTC. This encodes CASSTGTAGASEQYF.